This T cell receptor (beta chain) was sequenced in a study of T cell responses to AZD1222 COVID-19 vaccine. Second-dose schedules of about 4 or about 12 weeks were combined. Data came from immunoSEQ multiplex PCR; TCRdb stores just in-frame clones and leaves some out. The table has around 150,000 clones, roughly 92% seen once. Concerning this clone itself: Its antigen is unknown.

Broader study findings: It should be noted that donors were predominantly white British and more often female, and clonal diversity was possibly underestimated.

Sample: peripheral blood, taken 28 days after the second AZD1222 dose. The TCR sequence derives from an adult who received the AZD1222 COVID-19 vaccine.

The CDR3 nucleotides are TGTGCCAGCTCACCCTTAACCTTGACAGGGGCGAACACTGAAGCTTTCTTT. This codes for CASSPLTLTGANTEAFF. The genes are TRBV18 and TRBJ1-1; TRBD1 matches at 8 bases. This CDR3 has 17 amino acids. Per germline, CDR1 KGHSH and CDR2 LQKENI. The J segment lost 1 base and the V segment lost 3 bases, leaving 10 bases of the junction unmatched.